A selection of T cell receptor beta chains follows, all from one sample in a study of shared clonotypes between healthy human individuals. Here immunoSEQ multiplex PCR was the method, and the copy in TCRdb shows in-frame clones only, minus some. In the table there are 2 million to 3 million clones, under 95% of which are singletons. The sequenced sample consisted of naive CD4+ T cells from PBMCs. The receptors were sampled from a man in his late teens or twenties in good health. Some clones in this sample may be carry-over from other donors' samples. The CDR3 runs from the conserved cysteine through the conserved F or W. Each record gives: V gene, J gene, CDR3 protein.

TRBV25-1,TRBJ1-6,CASSDPGTDDPTLHF
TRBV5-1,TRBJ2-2,CASSPTSGRAAGELFF
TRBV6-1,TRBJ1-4,CASSEAYRLGTNEKLFF
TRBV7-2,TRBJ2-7,CASSLPRLRLRVQYF
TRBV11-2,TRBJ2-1,CASSLVTGLAGVQFF
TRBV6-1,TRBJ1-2,CASSGGQLYGYTF
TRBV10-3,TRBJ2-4,CAISESVGARNIQYF
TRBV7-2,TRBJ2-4,CASSLILAKNIQYF
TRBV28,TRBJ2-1,CASSLWDTLDYNEQFF
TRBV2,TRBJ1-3,CASSVIGNTIYF
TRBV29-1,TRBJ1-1,CSVGGQGLGDFEAFF
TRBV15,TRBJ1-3,CATSRGRDTIYF
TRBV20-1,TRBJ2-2,CSALDTGELFF
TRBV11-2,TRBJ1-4,CASSRTRGRGEKLFF
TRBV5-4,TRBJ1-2,CAGSLGRVDGYTF
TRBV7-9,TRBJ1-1,CASSPSGQGNTEAFF
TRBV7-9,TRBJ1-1,CASSPRGPSAGTEAFF